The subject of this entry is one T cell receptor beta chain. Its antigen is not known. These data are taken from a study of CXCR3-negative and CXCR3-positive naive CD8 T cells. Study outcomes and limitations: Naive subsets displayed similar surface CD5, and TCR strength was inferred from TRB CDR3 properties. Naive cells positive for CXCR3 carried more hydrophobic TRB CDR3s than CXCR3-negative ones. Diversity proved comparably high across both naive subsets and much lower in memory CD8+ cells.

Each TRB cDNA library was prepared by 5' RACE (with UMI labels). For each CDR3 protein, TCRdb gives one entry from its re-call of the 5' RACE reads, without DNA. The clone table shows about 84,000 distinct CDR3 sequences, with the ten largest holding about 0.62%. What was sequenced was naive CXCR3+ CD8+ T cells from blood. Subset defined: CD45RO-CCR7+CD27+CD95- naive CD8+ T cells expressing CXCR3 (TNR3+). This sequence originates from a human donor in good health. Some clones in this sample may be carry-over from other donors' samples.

The CDR3 spells CASSRAAPASRNNEQFF. The chain joins TRBV9 to TRBJ2-1; lacking DNA, the TRBD1 call made by TCRdb goes unchecked. Germline V gene lookup returns CDR1 SGDLS and CDR2 YYNGEE. The CDR3 consists of 17 residues.